This is a list of T cell receptor beta chains from one sample in a study of control samples from healthy donors and cancer patients. TCRdb's copy holds only in-frame clones and misses some; the assay was immunoSEQ multiplex PCR. The table includes about 160,000 clones, about 95% detected once. The sample consisted of PBMCs. The receptors here all came from a man between 60 and 75 years old with colorectal cancer. The conserved cysteine and the conserved F or W are not part of the CDR3 here. A D gene is named only where the DNA matches it firmly. Clone size is stated in some rows and not others, as once, few, many or a class when expanded.

>.|TRBV5-4|TRBD2
ASSETSGGTGELF
>.|TRBV6-6|TRBD1
ASSHRDRSEVGYT
>once|TRBV4-1|TRBD1
ASSHRGTGLYNEQF
>.|TRBV7-9|.
ASSLAGAEGTEAF
>.|TRBV19|.
ASRAGNYGYT
>.|TRBV7-9|.
ASSLASANTGELF
>.|TRBV29-1|TRBD1
SVRDRDPRSGELF
>.|TRBV12-5|.
ASGFDPKSLDRGSYNEQF
>.|TRBV10-3|.
AISDSGRYEQY
>few|TRBV18|.
ASSPPATTMSYEQY
>.|TRBV5-4|.
ASSSRPPSQETQY
>.|TRBV28|.
ASSFRTVEAF
>.|TRBV9|.
ASSVGWGASYNEQF
>.|TRBV7-9|.
ASSTRGGETQY
>.|TRBV12-3/TRBV12-4|.
ASSLGGGKQY
>.|TRBV19|.
ASSLSGNLLYSNQPQH
>.|TRBV30|TRBD1
ASGQGATEQY
>.|TRBV25-1|TRBD1
ASSELGQGAGEQF
>.|TRBV3-1/TRBV3-2|TRBD1
ASSTNRGVGEKLF
>.|TRBV2|.
ASTLGAAYTGELF
>.|TRBV7-2|.
ASSLPLGIRTGELF
>.|TRBV13|.
ASSLEGELF
>.|TRBV24-1|TRBD2
ATQRGQTQY
>.|TRBV27|.
ASSSYMGGAGEQY
>.|TRBV30|.
AGSPMGAGETQY
>once|TRBV25-1|.
ATAGWFGTDTQY
>.|TRBV29-1|TRBD2
SVGTPLAGGSYEQY
>.|TRBV12-3/TRBV12-4|.
ASSFSAGIGYT
>.|TRBV27|.
ASSSPIGAFKGSPGNTIY
>.|TRBV25-1|TRBD1
ASSEPGQGLYEQY
>.|TRBV4-3|TRBD1
ASSQVWDRTGTGELF
>.|TRBV5-4|TRBD1
ASSFSPRDRAADTQY
>.|TRBV2|TRBD2
ASSTSGVGETQY
>once|TRBV7-2|.
ASSSGDAGGAF
>.|TRBV10-3|.
AISEGREGETQY
>.|TRBV7-9|.
ASSPRMAFGYT
>.|TRBV24-1|.
ATSDLSSTDTQY
>few|TRBV6-6|.
ASTVGSGNTIY
>.|TRBV6-2/TRBV6-3|.
ASSYPRRGDSSYEQY
>.|TRBV7-9|TRBD2
ASSLSGLAGGSTDTQY
>.|TRBV4-1|TRBD1
ASSQDDRGLETQY
>.|TRBV9|.
ASSARPGQDTEAF
>.|TRBV19|TRBD1
ASSRTGGNTGELF
>.|TRBV21-1|.
ASSKRGSGGPVNEQF
>once|TRBV3-1/TRBV3-2|.
ASSQGFGAGNTIY
>.|TRBV28|.
ASSPPIPRLFEAF